Each of the 14 T cell receptor beta chains below was sequenced from the same sample in a study of T-cell memory formation after mild COVID-19. TCRdb re-called the 5' RACE reads with MiXCR, one entry per CDR3 protein. The table has approximately 260,000 distinct CDR3 sequences, roughly 16% seen once; the top ten hold roughly 23%. Sequencing was done on a sample of PBMCs or a T cell subset sorted from them (not recorded which). These receptors all come from a man aged 18 to 29 who had mild COVID-19 (a few samples of this study predate the infection). Cell type and time point are not known.

This chain joins TRBV12-3 or TRBV12-4 and TRBJ1-5; 7 nucleotides match TRBD1. There are 15 residues in the CDR3. Germline trimming cut 7 bases from V and 0 bases from J; bases unmatched to any gene: 6. The CDR3 loop reads CASTYRGNSNQPQHF. DNA of the CDR3: TGTGCCAGCACCTACAGGGGAAATAGCAATCAGCCCCAGCATTTT.

The chain uses TRBV18 and TRBJ1-2, with 10 bases lining up with TRBD1. The CDR3 has 13 amino acids. The germline V gene encodes CDR1 KGHSH and CDR2 LQKENI. With V trimmed by 5 bases and J by 7 bases, 4 bases remained unmatched. CDR3 sequence (DNA): TGTGCCAGCTCAGAGACAGGGGGCGTTGGCTACACCTTC. It encodes CASSETGGVGYTF.

This clonotype turned up a few times. This chain links TRBV12-3 or TRBV12-4 with TRBJ2-6; D call uncertain. Trimming took 6 bases from V and 4 from J, leaving 10 bases between them. CDR3 size: 14 residues. The CDR3: CASRFSSGANVLTF. The CDR3 DNA is TGTGCCAGCAGGTTTTCGTCCGGGGCCAACGTCCTGACTTTC.

This clonotype appeared many times. The chain is built from TRBV7-8 and TRBJ2-5, with D possibly being TRBD1 or TRBD2 (6 bases each). The germline V and J ends were trimmed by 4 bases and 1 base, with 13 bases remaining between them. The CDR3 consists of 15 residues. Germline lookup yields CDR1 SGHVS and CDR2 FQNEAQ. DNA for the CDR3: TGTGCCAGCAGCTGGGGGGCGGGGCGCCAAGAGACCCAGTACTTC. Translating it yields CASSWGAGRQETQYF.

In DNA form, the CDR3 reads TGTGCCAGCAGCTTGGACAGGGGGCAGGGCTATGGCTACACCTTC. This sequence encodes CASSLDRGQGYGYTF. The chain combines TRBV5-4 with TRBJ1-2; TRBD1 matches 9 bases. Germline loops: CDR1 SGHNT, CDR2 YYREEE (reference sequence). Germline trimming cut 0 bases from V and 4 bases from J; bases unmatched to any gene: 4. This CDR3 region has 15 residues.

The sample holds a few counts of this clonotype. The chain is built from TRBV29-1 and TRBJ1-2; no clear D gene. The CDR3 loop spans 12 amino acids. CDR1 is SQVTM and CDR2 is ANQGSEA in the germline V gene. Trimming took 5 bases from V and 7 from J, leaving 14 bases between them. The chain's CDR3 is CSVRTLGFGYTF. The CDR3 DNA is TGCAGCGTTCGGACTTTGGGGTTTGGCTACACCTTC. Full variable domain (rest looked up from reference TRBV29-1 and TRBJ1-2): SAVISQKPSRDICQRGTSLTIQCQVDSQVTMMFWYRQQPGQSLTLIATANQGSEATYESGFVIDKFPISRPNLTFSTLTVSNMSPEDSSIYLCSVRTLGFGYTFGSGTRLTVV.

This clonotype has more than one count but fewer than ten. The chain joins TRBV15 to TRBJ2-2, with D possibly matching TRBD1 (6 bases). V was clipped by 7 bases and J by 1 base, with 10 bases between them. This CDR3 has 14 residues. CDR1 is LNHNV and CDR2 is YYDKDF in the germline V gene (reference sequence). The CDR3 DNA follows: TGTGCCACCAATAAGGGGGTGAACACCGGGGAGCTGTTTTTT. It encodes CATNKGVNTGELFF. The variable domain in full, completed from reference TRBV15 and TRBJ2-2, reads DAMVIQNPRYQVTQFGKPVTLSCSQTLNHNVMYWYQQKSSQAPKLLFHYYDKDFNNEADTPDNFQSRRPNTSFCFLDIRSPGLGDTAMYLCATNKGVNTGELFFGEGSRLTVL.

This chain joins TRBV20-1 and TRBJ1-1, with 10 bases that match TRBD1. The CDR3 extends over 15 amino acids. CDR1 is DFQATT, CDR2 SNEGSKA, per germline (reference sequence). V gave up 6 bases and J gave up 4 bases; unmatched junction bases: 11. The CDR3 DNA sequence: TGCAGTGCGTACCGGGACAGGGGATTCGGCACTGAAGCTTTCTTT. Residues: CSAYRDRGFGTEAFF.

This clonotype was counted only a few times. This chain joins TRBV6-4 and TRBJ2-3; D tentatively reads TRBD1 or TRBD2 (5 bases each). CDR3 length equals 15 residues. The V gene's germline CDR1 is MRHNA and CDR2 SNTAGT. V was clipped by 5 bases and J by 6 bases, with 18 bases between them. The CDR3 region has the DNA TGTGCCAGCAGTCTCGGGGCGTCACCTGCGGATACGCAGTATTTT. This gives the protein CASSLGASPADTQYF.

There are a few counts of this clonotype. The genes are TRBV7-9 and TRBJ2-1; D not resolved. Per germline, CDR1 SEHNR and CDR2 FQNEAQ (reference sequence). V lost 0 bases to trimming and J lost 2 bases, with 5 bases between them. The CDR3 is 14 residues long. The CDR3 region has the DNA TGTGCCAGCAGCTTAGCGCGAACCTACAATGAGCAGTTCTTC. Translated, it gives CASSLARTYNEQFF.

The gene calls are TRBV29-1 and TRBJ2-5; weak D call: TRBD1 (6 bases). Deletions cut 6 bases from V and 7 bases from J, with 12 bases between. This CDR3 is built from 11 residues. Germline V lookup: CDR1 SQVTM, CDR2 ANQGSEA. CDR3: CSVDSVGTQYF. In DNA, the CDR3 is TGCAGCGTGGACAGTGTCGGGACCCAGTACTTC.

This clonotype has only a few counts. V and J are TRBV5-1 and TRBJ2-7, with a possible D match to TRBD1 (6 bases). The CDR3 is 15 residues long. Germline V CDR1 and CDR2: SGHRS, YFSETQ. V was shortened by 4 bases and J by 6 bases, with 20 bases between the two germline ends. Here the CDR3 DNA reads TGCGCCAGCAGCACAGGGTCCCCCAGCCCAGCCGAGCAGTACGTC. Translation gives CASSTGSPSPAEQYV.

V is TRBV19 and J is TRBJ2-3; 7 positions match TRBD2. CDR1 is LNHDA and CDR2 is SQIVND in the germline V gene (reference sequence). The CDR3 loop spans 13 amino acids. V was clipped by 6 bases and J by 4 bases; unmatched bases: 4. The CDR3 DNA is TGTGCCAGTAGGGGGGAGGGGTCAGATACGCAGTATTTT. Translating gives CASRGEGSDTQYF.

V is TRBV4-1 and J is TRBJ1-1, with a tentative D call TRBD1 (5 bases). The CDR3 consists of 14 residues. Germline-derived CDR1 and CDR2 are MGHRA and YSYEKL. V gave up 1 base and J gave up 2 bases, with 8 bases separating them. The CDR3 bases are TGCGCCAGCAGCCAAGTAGGGGATAACACTGAAGCTTTCTTT. Translated, it gives CASSQVGDNTEAFF.